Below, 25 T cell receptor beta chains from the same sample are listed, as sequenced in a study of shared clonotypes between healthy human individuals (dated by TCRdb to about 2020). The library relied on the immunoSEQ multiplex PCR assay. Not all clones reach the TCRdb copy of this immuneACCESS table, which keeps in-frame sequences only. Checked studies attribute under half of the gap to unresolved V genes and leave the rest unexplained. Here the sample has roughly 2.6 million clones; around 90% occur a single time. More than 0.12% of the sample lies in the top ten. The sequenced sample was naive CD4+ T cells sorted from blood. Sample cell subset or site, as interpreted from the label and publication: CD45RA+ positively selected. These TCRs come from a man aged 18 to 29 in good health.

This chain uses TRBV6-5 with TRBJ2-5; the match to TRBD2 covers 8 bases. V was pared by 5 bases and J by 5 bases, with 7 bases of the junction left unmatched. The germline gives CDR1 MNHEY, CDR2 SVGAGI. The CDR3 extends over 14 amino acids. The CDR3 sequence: CASSEKRERETQYF. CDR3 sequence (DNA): TGTGCCAGCAGTGAGAAGCGGGAGAGGGAGACCCAGTACTTC.

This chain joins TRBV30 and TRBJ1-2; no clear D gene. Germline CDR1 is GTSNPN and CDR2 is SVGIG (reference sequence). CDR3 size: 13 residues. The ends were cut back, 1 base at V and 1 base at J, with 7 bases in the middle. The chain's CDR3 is CAWSATVNYGYTF. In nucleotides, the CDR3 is TGTGCCTGGAGTGCGACGGTTAACTATGGCTACACCTTC.

CDR3 DNA: TGTGCCAGTAGTATAGTAGCGGGAGCCGCAGATACGCAGTATTTT. It translates to CASSIVAGAADTQYF. The chain is built from TRBV19 and TRBJ2-3, with TRBD2 identical over 9 bases. CDR3 length: 15 amino acids. Trimming cost V 1 base and J 4 bases; bases outside gene matches: 3. Looked up from germline, CDR1 is LNHDA and CDR2 is SQIVND (reference sequence).

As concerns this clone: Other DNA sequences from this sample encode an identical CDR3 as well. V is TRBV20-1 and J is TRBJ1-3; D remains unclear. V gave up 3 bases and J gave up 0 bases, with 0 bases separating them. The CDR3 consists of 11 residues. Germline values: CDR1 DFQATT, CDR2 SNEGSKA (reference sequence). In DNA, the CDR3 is TGCAGTGCTAGCTCTGGAAACACCATATATTTT. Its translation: CSASSGNTIYF.

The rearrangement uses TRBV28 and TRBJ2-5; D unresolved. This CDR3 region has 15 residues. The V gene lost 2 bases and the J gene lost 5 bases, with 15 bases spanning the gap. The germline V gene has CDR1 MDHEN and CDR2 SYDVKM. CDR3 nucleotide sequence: TGTGCCAGCAGTTTAAGTAGGGTCCGGGTGGAGACCCAGTACTTC. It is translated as CASSLSRVRVETQYF.

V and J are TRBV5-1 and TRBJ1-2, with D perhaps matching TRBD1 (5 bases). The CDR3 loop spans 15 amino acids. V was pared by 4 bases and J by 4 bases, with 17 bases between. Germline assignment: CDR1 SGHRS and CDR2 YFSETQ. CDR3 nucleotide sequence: TGCGCCAGCAGCCGGCCCGGGACGGACACCTATGGCTACACCTTC. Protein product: CASSRPGTDTYGYTF.

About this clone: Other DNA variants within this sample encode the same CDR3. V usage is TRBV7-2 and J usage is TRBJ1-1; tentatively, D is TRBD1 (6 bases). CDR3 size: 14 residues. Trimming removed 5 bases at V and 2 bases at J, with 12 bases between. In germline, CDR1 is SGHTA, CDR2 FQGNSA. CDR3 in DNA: TGTGCCAGCAGCCCCAGGGGAGGTAACACTGAAGCTTTCTTT. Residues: CASSPRGGNTEAFF.

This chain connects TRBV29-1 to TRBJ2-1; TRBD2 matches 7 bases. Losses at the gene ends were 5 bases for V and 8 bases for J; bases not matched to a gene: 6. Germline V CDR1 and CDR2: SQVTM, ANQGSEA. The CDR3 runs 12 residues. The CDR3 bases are TGCAGCGTTTCCCGGGGGGTCGATGAGCAGTTCTTC. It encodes CSVSRGVDEQFF.

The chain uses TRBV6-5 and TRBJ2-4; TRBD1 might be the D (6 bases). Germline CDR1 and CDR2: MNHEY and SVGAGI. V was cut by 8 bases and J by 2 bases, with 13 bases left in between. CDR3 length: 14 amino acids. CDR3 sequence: CASGPGDTKNIQYF. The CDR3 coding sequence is TGTGCCAGCGGGCCAGGGGACACCAAAAACATTCAGTACTTC.

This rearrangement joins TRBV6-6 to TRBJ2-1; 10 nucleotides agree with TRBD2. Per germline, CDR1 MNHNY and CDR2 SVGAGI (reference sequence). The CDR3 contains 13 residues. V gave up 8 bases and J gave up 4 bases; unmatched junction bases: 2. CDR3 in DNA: TGTGCCAGCCTACTAGCGGGATACAATGAGCAGTTCTTC. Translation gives CASLLAGYNEQFF.

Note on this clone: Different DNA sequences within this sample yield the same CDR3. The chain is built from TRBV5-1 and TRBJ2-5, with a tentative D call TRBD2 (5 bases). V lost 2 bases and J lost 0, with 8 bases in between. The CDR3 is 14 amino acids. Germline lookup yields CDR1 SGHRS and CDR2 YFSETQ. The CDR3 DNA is TGCGCCAGCAGCTTCTCCGGGGACCAAGAGACCCAGTACTTC. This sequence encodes CASSFSGDQETQYF. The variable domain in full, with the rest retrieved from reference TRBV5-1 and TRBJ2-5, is KAGVTQTPRYLIKTRGQQVTLSCSPISGHRSVSWYQQTPGQGLQFLFEYFSETQRNKGNFPGRFSGRQFSNSRSEMNVSTLELGDSALYLCASSFSGDQETQYFGPGTRLLVL.

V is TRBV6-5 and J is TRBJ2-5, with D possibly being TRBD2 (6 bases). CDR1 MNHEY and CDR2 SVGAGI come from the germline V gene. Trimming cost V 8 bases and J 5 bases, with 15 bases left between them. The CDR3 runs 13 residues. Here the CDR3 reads CASGAGWGETQYF. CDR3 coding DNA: TGTGCCAGCGGGGCGGGGTGGGGCGAGACCCAGTACTTC.

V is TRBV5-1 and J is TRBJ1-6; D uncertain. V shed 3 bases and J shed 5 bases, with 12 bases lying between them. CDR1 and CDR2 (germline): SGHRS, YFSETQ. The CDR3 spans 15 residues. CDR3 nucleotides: TGCGCCAGCAGCTCGAGCACCCCTGATAATTCACCCCTCCACTTT. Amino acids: CASSSSTPDNSPLHF.

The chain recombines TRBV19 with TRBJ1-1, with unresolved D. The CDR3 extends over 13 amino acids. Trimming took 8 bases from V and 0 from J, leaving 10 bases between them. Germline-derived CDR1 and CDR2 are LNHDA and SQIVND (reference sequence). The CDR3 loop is CASLNRLNTEAFF. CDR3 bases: TGTGCCAGTTTAAACCGGTTGAACACTGAAGCTTTCTTT.

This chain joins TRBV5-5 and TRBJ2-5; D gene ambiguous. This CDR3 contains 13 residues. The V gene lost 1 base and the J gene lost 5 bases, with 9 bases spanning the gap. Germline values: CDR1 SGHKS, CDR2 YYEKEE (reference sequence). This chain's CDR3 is CASSLMGLETQYF. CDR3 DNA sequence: TGTGCCAGCAGCTTGATGGGTTTGGAGACCCAGTACTTC. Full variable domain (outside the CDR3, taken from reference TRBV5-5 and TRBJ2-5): DAGVTQSPTHLIKTRGQQVTLRCSPISGHKSVSWYQQVLGQGPQFIFQYYEKEERGRGNFPDRFSARQFPNYSSELNVNALLLGDSALYLCASSLMGLETQYFGPGTRLLVL.

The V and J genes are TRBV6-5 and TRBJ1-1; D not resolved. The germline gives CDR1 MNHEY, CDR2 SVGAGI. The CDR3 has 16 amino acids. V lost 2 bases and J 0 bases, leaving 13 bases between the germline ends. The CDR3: CASSYNPGAMNTEAFF. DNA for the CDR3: TGTGCCAGCAGTTACAACCCCGGAGCCATGAACACTGAAGCTTTCTTT.

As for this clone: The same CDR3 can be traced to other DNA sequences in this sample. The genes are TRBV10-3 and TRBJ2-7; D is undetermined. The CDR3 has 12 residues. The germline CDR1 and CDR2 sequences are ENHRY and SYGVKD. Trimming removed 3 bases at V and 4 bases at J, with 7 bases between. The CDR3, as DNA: TGTGCCATCAGTGAAAGTAGGTACGAGCAGTACTTC. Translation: CAISESRYEQYF.

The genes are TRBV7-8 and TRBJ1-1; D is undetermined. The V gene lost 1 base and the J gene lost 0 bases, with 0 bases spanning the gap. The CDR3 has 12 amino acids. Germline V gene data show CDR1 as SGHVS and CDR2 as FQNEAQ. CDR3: CASSLVNTEAFF. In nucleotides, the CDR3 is TGTGCCAGCAGCTTAGTGAACACTGAAGCTTTCTTT.

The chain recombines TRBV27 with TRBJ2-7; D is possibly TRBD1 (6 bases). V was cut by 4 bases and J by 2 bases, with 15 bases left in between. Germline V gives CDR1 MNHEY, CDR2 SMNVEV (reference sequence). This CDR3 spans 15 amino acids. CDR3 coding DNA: TGTGCCAGCAGTTCTTCAGGGGCCAAGACCTACGAGCAGTACTTC. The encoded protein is CASSSSGAKTYEQYF.

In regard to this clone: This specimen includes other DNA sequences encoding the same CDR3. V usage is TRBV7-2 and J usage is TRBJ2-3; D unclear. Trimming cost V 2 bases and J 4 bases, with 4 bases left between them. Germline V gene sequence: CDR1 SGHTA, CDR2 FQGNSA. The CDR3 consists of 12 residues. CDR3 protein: CASSLMSDTQYF. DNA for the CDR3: TGTGCCAGCAGCTTAATGTCAGATACGCAGTATTTT.

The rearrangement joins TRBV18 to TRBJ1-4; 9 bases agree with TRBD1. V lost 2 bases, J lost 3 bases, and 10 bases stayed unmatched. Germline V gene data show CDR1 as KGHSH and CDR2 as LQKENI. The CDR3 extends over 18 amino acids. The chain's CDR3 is CASSPVQDRGRANEKLFF. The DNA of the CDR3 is TGTGCCAGCTCACCAGTACAGGACAGGGGACGAGCTAATGAAAAACTGTTTTTT.

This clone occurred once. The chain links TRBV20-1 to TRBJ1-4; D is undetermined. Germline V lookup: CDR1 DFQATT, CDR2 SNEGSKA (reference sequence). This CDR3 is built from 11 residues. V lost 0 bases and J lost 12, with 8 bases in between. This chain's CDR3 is CSAREGRQLFF. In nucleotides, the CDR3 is TGCAGTGCTAGAGAAGGGAGACAACTGTTTTTT.

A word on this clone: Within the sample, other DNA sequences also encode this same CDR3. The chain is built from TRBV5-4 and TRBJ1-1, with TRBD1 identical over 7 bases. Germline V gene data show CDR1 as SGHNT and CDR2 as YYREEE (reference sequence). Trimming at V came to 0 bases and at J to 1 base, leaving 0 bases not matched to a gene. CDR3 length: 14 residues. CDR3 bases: TGTGCCAGCAGCTTGGGGGACAGGAACACTGAAGCTTTCTTT. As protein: CASSLGDRNTEAFF.

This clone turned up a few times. The CDR3 coding sequence is TGTGCCAGCCGGCTCGGGACAGGGGTTAATTCACCCCTCCACTTT. It yields the protein CASRLGTGVNSPLHF. The rearrangement joins TRBV27 to TRBJ1-6, with 10 bases matching TRBD1. The V gene's germline CDR1 is MNHEY and CDR2 SMNVEV (reference sequence). V shed 8 bases, J shed 6 bases, and the junction held 7 bases outside the gene matches. The CDR3 covers 15 residues.

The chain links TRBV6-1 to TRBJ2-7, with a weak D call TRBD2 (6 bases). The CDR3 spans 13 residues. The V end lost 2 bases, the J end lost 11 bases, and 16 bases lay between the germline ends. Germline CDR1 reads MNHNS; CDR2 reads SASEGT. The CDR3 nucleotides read TGTGCCAGCAGTGAAATTTTGCGTTGGGGGGAGTACTTC. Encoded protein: CASSEILRWGEYF.